This T cell receptor (beta chain) was sequenced in a study of blood T cell repertoires in COVID-19. Some clones are missing from TCRdb's copy, which holds only in-frame ones; the method was immunoSEQ multiplex PCR. This sample has 350,000 or so clones, with more than 70% found just once. The CDR3 extends over 13 amino acids. The germline V gene has CDR1 GTSNPN and CDR2 SVGIG (reference sequence). J was trimmed by 7 bases and V by 2 bases; bases with no gene match: 4. This clone was recorded once. Sequencing was carried out using peripheral blood. The V and J genes are TRBV30 and TRBJ1-4; 7 positions match TRBD1. The sequence came from a woman aged 55 to 70 with COVID-19, enrolled during active disease. The CDR3 is CAWSSQGREKLFF. As DNA, the CDR3 is TGTGCCTGGAGTTCACAGGGGCGTGAAAAACTGTTTTTT. The full variable domain, rest sourced from reference TRBV30 and TRBJ1-4, is SQTIHQWPATLVQPVGSPLSLECTVEGTSNPNLYWYRQAAGRGLQLLFYSVGIGQISSEVPQNLSASRPQDRQFILSSKKLLLSDSGFYLCAWSSQGREKLFFGSGTQLSVL.